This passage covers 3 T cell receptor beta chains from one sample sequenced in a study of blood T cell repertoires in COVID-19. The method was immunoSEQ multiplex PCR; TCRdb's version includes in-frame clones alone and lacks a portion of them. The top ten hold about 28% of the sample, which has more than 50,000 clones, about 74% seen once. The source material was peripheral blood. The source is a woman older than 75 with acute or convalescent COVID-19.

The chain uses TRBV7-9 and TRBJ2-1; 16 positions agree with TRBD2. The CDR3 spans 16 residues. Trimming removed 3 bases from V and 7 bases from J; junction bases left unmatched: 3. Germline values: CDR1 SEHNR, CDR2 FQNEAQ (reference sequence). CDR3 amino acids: CASSLQGLAGGNEQFF. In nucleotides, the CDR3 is TGTGCCAGCAGCTTGCAGGGACTAGCGGGAGGGAATGAGCAGTTCTTC.

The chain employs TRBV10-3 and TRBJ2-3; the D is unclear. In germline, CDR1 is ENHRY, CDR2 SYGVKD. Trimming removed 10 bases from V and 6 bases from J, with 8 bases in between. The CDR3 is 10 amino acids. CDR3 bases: TGTGCCACCGAGTCGGATACGCAGTATTTT. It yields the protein CATESDTQYF.

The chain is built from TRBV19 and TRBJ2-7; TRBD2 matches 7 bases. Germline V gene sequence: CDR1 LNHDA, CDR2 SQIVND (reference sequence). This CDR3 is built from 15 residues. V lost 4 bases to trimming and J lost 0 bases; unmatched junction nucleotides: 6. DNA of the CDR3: TGTGCCAGTAGTAACCCGGGACTAACCTCCTACGAGCAGTACTTC. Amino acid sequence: CASSNPGLTSYEQYF.